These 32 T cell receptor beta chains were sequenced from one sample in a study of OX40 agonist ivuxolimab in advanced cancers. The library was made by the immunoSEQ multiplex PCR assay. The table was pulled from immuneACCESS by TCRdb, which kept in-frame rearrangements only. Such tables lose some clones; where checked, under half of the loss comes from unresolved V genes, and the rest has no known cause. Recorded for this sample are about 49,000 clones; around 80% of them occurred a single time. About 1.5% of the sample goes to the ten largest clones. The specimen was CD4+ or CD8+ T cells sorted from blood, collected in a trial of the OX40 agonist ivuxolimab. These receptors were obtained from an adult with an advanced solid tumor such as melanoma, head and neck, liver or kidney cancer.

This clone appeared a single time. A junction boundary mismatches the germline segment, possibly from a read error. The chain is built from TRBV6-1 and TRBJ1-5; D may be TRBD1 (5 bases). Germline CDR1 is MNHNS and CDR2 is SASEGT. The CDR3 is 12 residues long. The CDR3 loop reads CASSESQGVVFF. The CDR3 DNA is TGTGCCAGCAGTGAAAGTCAGGGCGTAGTATTTTTT.

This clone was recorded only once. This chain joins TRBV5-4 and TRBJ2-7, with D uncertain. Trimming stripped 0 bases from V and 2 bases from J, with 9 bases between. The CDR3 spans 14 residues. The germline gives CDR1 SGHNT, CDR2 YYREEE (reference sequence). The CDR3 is CASSLGARPYEQYF. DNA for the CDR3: TGTGCCAGCAGCTTGGGGGCAAGACCCTACGAGCAGTACTTC.

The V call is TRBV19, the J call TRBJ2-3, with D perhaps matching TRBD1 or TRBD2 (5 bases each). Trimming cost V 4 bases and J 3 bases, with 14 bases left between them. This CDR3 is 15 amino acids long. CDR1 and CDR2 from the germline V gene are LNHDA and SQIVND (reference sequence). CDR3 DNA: TGTGCCAGTAGTACCAGGGAGTCTCCGACAGATACGCAGTATTTT. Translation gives CASSTRESPTDTQYF.

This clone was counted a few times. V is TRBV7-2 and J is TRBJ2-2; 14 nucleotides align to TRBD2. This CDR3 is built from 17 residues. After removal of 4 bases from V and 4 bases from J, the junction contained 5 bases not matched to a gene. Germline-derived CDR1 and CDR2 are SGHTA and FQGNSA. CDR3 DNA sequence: TGTGCCAGCAGCTCCGGGACTAGCGGGAGAATCACCGGGGAGCTGTTTTTT. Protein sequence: CASSSGTSGRITGELFF.

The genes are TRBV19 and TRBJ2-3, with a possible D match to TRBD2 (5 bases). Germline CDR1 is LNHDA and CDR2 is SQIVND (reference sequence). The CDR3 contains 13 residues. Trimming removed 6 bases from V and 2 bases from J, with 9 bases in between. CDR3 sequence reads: CASSLGLTDTQYF. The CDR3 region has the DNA TGTGCCAGTAGCCTTGGACTCACAGATACGCAGTATTTT. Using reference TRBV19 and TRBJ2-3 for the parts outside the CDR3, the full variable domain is DGGITQSPKYLFRKEGQNVTLSCEQNLNHDAMYWYRQDPGQGLRLIYYSQIVNDFQKGDIAEGYSVSREKKESFPLTVTSAQKNPTAFYLCASSLGLTDTQYFGPGTRLTVL.

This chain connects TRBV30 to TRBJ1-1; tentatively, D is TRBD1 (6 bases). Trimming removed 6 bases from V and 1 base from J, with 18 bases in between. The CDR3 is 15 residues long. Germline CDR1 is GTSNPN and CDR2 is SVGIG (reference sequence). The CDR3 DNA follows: TGTGCCTGCCCGAGAGGCAGGGGCCGGAACACTGAAGCTTTCTTT. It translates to CACPRGRGRNTEAFF.

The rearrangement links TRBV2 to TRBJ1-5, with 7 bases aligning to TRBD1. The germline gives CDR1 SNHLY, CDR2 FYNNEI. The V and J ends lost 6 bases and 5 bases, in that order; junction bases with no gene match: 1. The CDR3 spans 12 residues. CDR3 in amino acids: CASRTGYQPQHF. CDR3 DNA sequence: TGTGCCAGCAGGACAGGGTATCAGCCCCAGCATTTT.

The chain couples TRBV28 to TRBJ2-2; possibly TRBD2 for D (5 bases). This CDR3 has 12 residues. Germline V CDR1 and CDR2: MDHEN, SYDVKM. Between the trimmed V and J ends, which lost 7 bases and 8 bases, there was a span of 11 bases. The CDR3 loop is CASTNGVGELFF. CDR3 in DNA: TGTGCCAGCACTAACGGGGTAGGGGAGCTGTTTTTT.

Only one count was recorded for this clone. As DNA, the CDR3 is TGTGCCATCGGGTGGGCAGGGGGCAACAATGAGCAGTTCTTC. Residues: CAIGWAGGNNEQFF. This chain joins TRBV6-1 and TRBJ2-1; 8 bases match TRBD1. V lost 10 bases and J lost 5; bases outside the gene matches: 10. The CDR3 is made up of 14 amino acids. Per the germline V gene, CDR1 is MNHNS and CDR2 is SASEGT.

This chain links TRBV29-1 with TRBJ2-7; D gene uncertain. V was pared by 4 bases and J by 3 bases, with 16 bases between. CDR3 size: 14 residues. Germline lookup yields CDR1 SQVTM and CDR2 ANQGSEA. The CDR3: CSVVIFGTNYEQYF. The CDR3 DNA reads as TGCAGCGTTGTGATTTTCGGAACGAACTACGAGCAGTACTTC.

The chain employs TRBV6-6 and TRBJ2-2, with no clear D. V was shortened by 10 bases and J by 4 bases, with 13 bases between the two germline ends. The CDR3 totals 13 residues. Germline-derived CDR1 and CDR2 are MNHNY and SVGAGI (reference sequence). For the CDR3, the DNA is TGTGCCACCGGCCCCCCGGGCACCGGGGAGCTGTTTTTT. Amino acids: CATGPPGTGELFF.

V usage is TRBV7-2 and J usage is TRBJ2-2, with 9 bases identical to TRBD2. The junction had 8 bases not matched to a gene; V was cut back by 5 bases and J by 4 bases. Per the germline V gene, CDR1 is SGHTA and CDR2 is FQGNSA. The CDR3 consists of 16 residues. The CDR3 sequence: CASSPRGSGSTGELFF. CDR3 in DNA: TGTGCCAGCAGCCCCCGGGGTAGCGGGAGCACCGGGGAGCTGTTTTTT.

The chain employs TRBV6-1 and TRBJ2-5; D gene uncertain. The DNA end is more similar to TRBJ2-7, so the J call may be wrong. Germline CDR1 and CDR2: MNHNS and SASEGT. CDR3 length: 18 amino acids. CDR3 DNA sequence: TGTGCCAGCAGTGAGGGGATGGCGGACGACCCCCGTTCCTACGAGCAGTACTTC. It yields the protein CASSEGMADDPRSYEQYF.

The CDR3 loop is CASSVVGTTNTGELFF. Written as DNA, the CDR3 is TGTGCCAGCAGCGTAGTCGGGACCACGAACACCGGGGAGCTGTTTTTT. V and J are TRBV9 and TRBJ2-2; D assignment may be TRBD1 or TRBD2 (5 bases each). CDR3 length equals 16 residues. CDR1 SGDLS and CDR2 YYNGEE come from the germline V gene. Trimming pared 0 bases from V and 0 bases from J, leaving 9 bases between.

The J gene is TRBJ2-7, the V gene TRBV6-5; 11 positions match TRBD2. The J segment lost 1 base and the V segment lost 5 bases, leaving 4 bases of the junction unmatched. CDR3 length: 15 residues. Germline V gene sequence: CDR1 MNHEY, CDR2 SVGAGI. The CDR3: CASSTLAGESYEQYF. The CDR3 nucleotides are TGTGCCAGCAGTACACTAGCGGGAGAATCCTACGAGCAGTACTTC.

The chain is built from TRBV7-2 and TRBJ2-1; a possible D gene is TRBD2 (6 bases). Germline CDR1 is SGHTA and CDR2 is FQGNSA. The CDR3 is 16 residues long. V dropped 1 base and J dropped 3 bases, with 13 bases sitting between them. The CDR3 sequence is CASSLVSAGYYNEQFF. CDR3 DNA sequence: TGTGCCAGCAGCTTAGTCTCAGCGGGCTACTACAATGAGCAGTTCTTC.

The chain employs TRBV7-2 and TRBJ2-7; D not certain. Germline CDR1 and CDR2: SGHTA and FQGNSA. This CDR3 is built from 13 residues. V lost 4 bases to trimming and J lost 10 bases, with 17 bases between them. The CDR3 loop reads CASSYGEYNPQYF. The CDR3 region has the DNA TGTGCCAGCAGCTATGGGGAATACAACCCCCAGTACTTC. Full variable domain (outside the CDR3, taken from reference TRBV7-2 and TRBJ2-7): GAGVSQSPSNKVTEKGKDVELRCDPISGHTALYWYRQSLGQGLEFLIYFQGNSAPDKSGLPSDRFSAERTGGSVSTLTIQRTQQEDSAVYLCASSYGEYNPQYFGPGTRLTVT.

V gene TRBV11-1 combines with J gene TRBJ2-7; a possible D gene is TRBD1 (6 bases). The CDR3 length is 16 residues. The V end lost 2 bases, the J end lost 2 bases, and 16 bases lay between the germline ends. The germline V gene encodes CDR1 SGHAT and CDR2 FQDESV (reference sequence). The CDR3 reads CASSLSDGTRTYEQYF. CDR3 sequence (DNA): TGTGCCAGCAGCTTATCCGACGGGACAAGAACCTACGAGCAGTACTTC.

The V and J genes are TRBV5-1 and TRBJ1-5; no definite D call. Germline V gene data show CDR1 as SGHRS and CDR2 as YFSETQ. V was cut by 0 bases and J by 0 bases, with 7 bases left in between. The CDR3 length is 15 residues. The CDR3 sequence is CASSLDVNSNQPQHF. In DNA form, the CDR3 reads TGCGCCAGCAGCTTGGATGTCAATAGCAATCAGCCCCAGCATTTT.

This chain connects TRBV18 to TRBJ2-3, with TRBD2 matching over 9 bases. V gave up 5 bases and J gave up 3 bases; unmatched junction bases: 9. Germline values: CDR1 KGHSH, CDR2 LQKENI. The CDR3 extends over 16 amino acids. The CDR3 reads CASSSQAREGTDTQYF. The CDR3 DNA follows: TGTGCCAGCTCAAGCCAGGCGCGGGAGGGGACAGATACGCAGTATTTT.

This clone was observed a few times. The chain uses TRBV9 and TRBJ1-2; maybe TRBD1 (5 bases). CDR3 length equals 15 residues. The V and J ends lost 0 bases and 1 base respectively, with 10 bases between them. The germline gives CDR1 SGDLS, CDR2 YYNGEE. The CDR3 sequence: CASSVGGRVNYGYTF. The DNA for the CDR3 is TGTGCCAGCAGCGTAGGAGGCAGGGTTAACTATGGCTACACCTTC.

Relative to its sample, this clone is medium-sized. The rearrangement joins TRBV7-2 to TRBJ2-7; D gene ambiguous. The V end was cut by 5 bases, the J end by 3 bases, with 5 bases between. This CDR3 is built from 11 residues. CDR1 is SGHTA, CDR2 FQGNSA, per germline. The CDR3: CASSTYYEQYF. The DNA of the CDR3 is TGTGCCAGCAGCACGTACTACGAGCAGTACTTC.

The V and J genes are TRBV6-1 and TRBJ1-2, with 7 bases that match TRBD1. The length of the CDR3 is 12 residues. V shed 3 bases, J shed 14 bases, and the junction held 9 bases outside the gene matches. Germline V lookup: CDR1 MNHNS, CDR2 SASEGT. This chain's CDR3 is CASSEINEGQTF. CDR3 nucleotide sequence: TGTGCCAGCAGTGAGATAAATGAGGGACAGACCTTC.

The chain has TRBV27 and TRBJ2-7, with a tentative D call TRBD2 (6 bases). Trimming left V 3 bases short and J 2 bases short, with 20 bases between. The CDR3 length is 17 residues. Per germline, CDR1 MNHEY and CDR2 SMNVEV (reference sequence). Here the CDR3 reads CASSFSPGGNTAYEQYF. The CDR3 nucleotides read TGTGCCAGCAGTTTCTCTCCCGGGGGAAATACCGCCTACGAGCAGTACTTC.

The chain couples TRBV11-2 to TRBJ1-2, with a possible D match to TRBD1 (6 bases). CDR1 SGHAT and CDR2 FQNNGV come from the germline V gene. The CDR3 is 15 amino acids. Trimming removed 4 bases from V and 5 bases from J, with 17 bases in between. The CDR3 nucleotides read TGTGCCAGCAGCTACCAGGGGCAGGGATCTTATGGCTACACCTTC. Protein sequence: CASSYQGQGSYGYTF.

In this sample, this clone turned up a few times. CDR3 region: CASSLGAVGEKLFF. CDR3 DNA: TGTGCCAGCAGCTTAGGAGCAGTAGGTGAAAAACTGTTTTTT. The J gene is TRBJ1-4, the V gene TRBV7-9, with no clear D. The V gene's germline CDR1 is SEHNR and CDR2 FQNEAQ (reference sequence). The CDR3 has 14 amino acids. V was pared by 1 base and J by 7 bases, with 10 bases between.

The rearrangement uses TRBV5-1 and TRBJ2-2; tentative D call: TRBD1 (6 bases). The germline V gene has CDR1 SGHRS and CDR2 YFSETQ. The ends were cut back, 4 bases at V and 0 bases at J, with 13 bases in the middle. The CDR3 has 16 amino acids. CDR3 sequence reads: CASSPLQGANTGELFF. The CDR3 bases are TGCGCCAGCAGCCCGCTACAGGGCGCGAACACCGGGGAGCTGTTTTTT.

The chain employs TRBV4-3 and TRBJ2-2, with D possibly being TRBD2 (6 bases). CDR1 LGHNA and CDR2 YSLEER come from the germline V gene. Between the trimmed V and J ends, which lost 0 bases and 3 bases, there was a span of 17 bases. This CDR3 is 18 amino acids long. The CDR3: CASSQDRFEGGYTGELFF. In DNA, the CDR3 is TGCGCCAGCAGCCAAGACAGGTTCGAGGGAGGCTACACCGGGGAGCTGTTTTTT.

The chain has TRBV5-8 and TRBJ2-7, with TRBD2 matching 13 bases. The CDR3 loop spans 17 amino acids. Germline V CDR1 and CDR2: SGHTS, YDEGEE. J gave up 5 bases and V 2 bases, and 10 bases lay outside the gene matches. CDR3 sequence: CASSLQLAGGMGNEQYF. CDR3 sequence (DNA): TGTGCCAGCAGCTTACAACTAGCGGGAGGGATGGGTAACGAGCAGTACTTC.

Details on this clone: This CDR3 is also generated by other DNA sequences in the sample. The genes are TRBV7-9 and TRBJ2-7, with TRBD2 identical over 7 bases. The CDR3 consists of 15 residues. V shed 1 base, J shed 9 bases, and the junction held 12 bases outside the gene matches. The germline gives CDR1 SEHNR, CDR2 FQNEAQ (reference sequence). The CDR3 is CASSLGGGGSRRQYF. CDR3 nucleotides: TGTGCCAGCAGCTTAGGGGGGGGAGGGTCTCGACGGCAGTACTTC.

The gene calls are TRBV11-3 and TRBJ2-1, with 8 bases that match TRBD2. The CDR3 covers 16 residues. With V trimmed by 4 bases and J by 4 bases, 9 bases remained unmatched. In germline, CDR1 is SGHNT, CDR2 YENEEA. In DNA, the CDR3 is TGTGCCAGCAGCTCCGGGGGTAGCGGGATATACAATGAGCAGTTCTTC. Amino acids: CASSSGGSGIYNEQFF.

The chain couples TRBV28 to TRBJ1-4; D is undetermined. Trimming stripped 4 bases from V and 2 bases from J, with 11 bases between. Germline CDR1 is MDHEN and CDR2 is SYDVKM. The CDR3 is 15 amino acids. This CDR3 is CASSSPGTTNEKLFF. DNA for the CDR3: TGTGCCAGCAGTTCGCCCGGAACGACTAATGAAAAACTGTTTTTT.